The 11 T cell receptor beta chains reported below all come from one sample, sequenced in a study of radiation and T cells in renal cell carcinoma. Profiled with immunoSEQ multiplex PCR; TCRdb holds only in-frame clones, not every one. The sample includes roughly 92,000 clones, approximately 82% of them seen just once. Time point meaning: blood 4 weeks post-SBRT, at nephrectomy. Treatment given: 15 Gy SBRT to primary tumor, nephrectomy 4 weeks later. This specimen was blood, taken from a patient whose treatment included radiotherapy and nephrectomy. The source is a man aged 60 to 69 with renal cell carcinoma.

This chain links TRBV28 with TRBJ2-5; 7 nucleotides line up with TRBD1. Germline V lookup: CDR1 MDHEN, CDR2 SYDVKM. V lost 6 bases to trimming and J lost 5 bases; unmatched junction nucleotides: 12. This CDR3 has 15 residues. CDR3 in DNA: TGTGCCAGCAGCTCGCCGGGACAGTTGTGGGAGACCCAGTACTTC. This codes for CASSSPGQLWETQYF.

CDR3 DNA: TGTGCCATCAGTGAGTCGAACAGCGAGCAGTACTTC. Translated: CAISESNSEQYF. The J gene is TRBJ2-7, the V gene TRBV10-3; D unresolved. The CDR3 has 12 amino acids. V gave up 0 bases and J gave up 6 bases, with 6 bases separating them. Germline loops: CDR1 ENHRY, CDR2 SYGVKD.

V usage is TRBV29-1 and J usage is TRBJ2-7; weak D call: TRBD1 (7 bases). The CDR3 loop spans 14 amino acids. CDR1 is SQVTM, CDR2 ANQGSEA, per germline. Between the trimmed V and J ends, which lost 3 bases and 2 bases, there was a span of 14 bases. The CDR3 reads CSVDGQGGTYEQYF. Here the CDR3 DNA reads TGCAGCGTTGATGGGCAGGGGGGAACCTACGAGCAGTACTTC.

The CDR3 nucleotides read TGTGCCAGCAGTTACGTCCCTCCTCCCAATGAGCAGTTCTTC. It is translated as CASSYVPPPNEQFF. This sequence joins TRBV6-6 and TRBJ2-1; no clear D gene. This CDR3 spans 14 amino acids. The germline V gene has CDR1 MNHNY and CDR2 SVGAGI (reference sequence). V shed 2 bases and J shed 6 bases, with 11 bases lying between them.

The V and J genes are TRBV29-1 and TRBJ2-3; D not certain. The V end was cut by 4 bases, the J end by 4 bases, with 15 bases between. In germline, CDR1 is SQVTM, CDR2 ANQGSEA. The CDR3 has 14 residues. The CDR3: CSVGLEVRADTQYF. The CDR3 DNA sequence: TGCAGCGTTGGGCTTGAGGTTAGGGCAGATACGCAGTATTTT.

The V call is TRBV9, the J call TRBJ2-7; 8 bases match TRBD1. V shed 0 bases, J shed 2 bases, and the junction held 4 bases outside the gene matches. There are 15 residues in the CDR3. The V gene's germline CDR1 is SGDLS and CDR2 YYNGEE. Here the CDR3 reads CASSVATGGTYEQYF. CDR3 coding DNA: TGTGCCAGCAGCGTAGCTACAGGGGGAACCTACGAGCAGTACTTC.

V gene TRBV7-8 combines with J gene TRBJ1-1, with D perhaps matching TRBD1 (5 bases). V was trimmed by 5 bases and J by 1 base, leaving 17 bases between them. CDR3 length equals 16 residues. Germline CDR1 is SGHVS and CDR2 is FQNEAQ. The CDR3 DNA sequence: TGTGCCAGCAGCATCAGGGACTCCCCATGGAACACTGAAGCTTTCTTT. The encoded protein is CASSIRDSPWNTEAFF.

This chain joins TRBV5-1 and TRBJ1-1; D call uncertain. Germline CDR1 SGHRS, CDR2 YFSETQ. The length of the CDR3 is 13 residues. V gave up 6 bases and J gave up 1 base, with 10 bases separating them. CDR3 in amino acids: CASKKDPNTEAFF. The CDR3 nucleotides read TGCGCCAGCAAAAAGGACCCGAACACTGAAGCTTTCTTT.

The rearrangement uses TRBV28 and TRBJ2-7, with 9 nucleotides matching TRBD1. CDR1 MDHEN and CDR2 SYDVKM come from the germline V gene. The trim removed 7 bases at V and 3 bases at J, leaving 16 bases unmatched. CDR3 length: 17 amino acids. The CDR3 sequence is CASKPTLTGQGYYEQYF. DNA of the CDR3: TGTGCCAGCAAGCCCACCTTAACGGGACAGGGATACTACGAGCAGTACTTC.

This chain connects TRBV11-2 to TRBJ2-5, with D possibly matching TRBD2 (6 bases). Germline assignment: CDR1 SGHAT and CDR2 FQNNGV. The length of the CDR3 is 13 residues. Trimming stripped 0 bases from V and 5 bases from J, with 7 bases between. Written as DNA, the CDR3 is TGTGCCAGCAGCTTAGAACGGGGGGAGACCCAGTACTTC. Residues: CASSLERGETQYF.

This clone was seen a few times. The CDR3 spells CSVQGGDDQPQHF. The DNA of the CDR3 is TGCAGCGTCCAGGGGGGTGACGATCAGCCCCAGCATTTT. This chain links TRBV29-1 with TRBJ1-5, with TRBD1 identical over 7 bases. This CDR3 is built from 13 residues. Germline loops: CDR1 SQVTM, CDR2 ANQGSEA. Losses at the gene ends were 6 bases for V and 5 bases for J; bases not matched to a gene: 7.